The 21 T cell receptor beta chains below were found in one sample sequenced in a study of CD8+CD57+ T cells in acquired aplastic anemia (dated by TCRdb to 2016 to 2018). Here is what the overall study found, with its caveats: In patients, decreased diversity was observed in CD8+CD57+ cells compared with total CD4+ and CD8+ cell pools.

TCRdb records Illumina HiSeq 2000 as the sequencer. Genomic DNA was used as template for profiling of TCR beta VDJ combinations and CDR3 sequences. The raw public reads went through TCRdb reprocessing: fastp at Q25, MiXCR clone calling, in-frame beta chains kept. Each entry is one CDR3 protein sequence, shown with its most common DNA and genes. The table for this sample lists about 20,000 distinct CDR3 sequences; approximately 37% of them were counted only once. The top ten clonotypes cover about 90% of the sample. Expansion of CD8+CD57+ cells had been shown by flow cytometry in the patients chosen for sequencing. These receptors are not linked to any known antigen. The sample consisted of CD8+CD57+ T cells sorted from PBMCs. What this sample's cell subset or site label stands for: bead-enriched CD8+CD57+ effector memory T cells from SAA patients. These receptor sequences come from a human donor with aplastic anemia.

Turning to this clonotype: The DNA is left out, because the CDR3 cannot be placed on it with certainty; the CDR3 is given as TCRdb lists it. The chain carries TRBV7-6 and TRBJ2-5; the table names TRBD1, a call not compared with the DNA. The CDR3 is 22 residues long, ends included. Germline V gives CDR1 SGHVS, CDR2 FNYEAQ. CDR3: CASSLEAGSNEKLFFGSGTQYF.

This clonotype was detected a few times. The rearrangement uses TRBV6-2 or TRBV6-3 and TRBJ2-7; 7 positions agree with TRBD2. V was pared by 5 bases and J by 6 bases, with 10 bases of the junction left unmatched. This CDR3 has 14 residues. Germline CDR1 and CDR2: MNHEY and SVGEGT. The CDR3 DNA reads TGTGCCAGCAGTGACGTTGGACTAGGCAGCGAGCAGTACTTC. This sequence encodes CASSDVGLGSEQYF.

This clonotype came up a few times. The rearrangement uses TRBV20-1 and TRBJ2-3; 12 positions agree with TRBD2. Germline-derived CDR1 and CDR2 are DFQATT and SNEGSKA (reference sequence). The CDR3 sequence is 15 residues long. V lost 3 bases, J lost 6 bases, and 7 bases stayed unmatched. CDR3 nucleotides: TGCAGTGCTAGTGGGGCTAGCGGGAGGGATGATACGCAGTATTTT. Its translation: CSASGASGRDDTQYF.

This clonotype was picked up a small number of times. V gene TRBV20-1 combines with J gene TRBJ2-5; TRBD1 might be the D (6 bases). The V end lost 5 bases, the J end lost 2 bases, and 12 bases lay between the germline ends. The CDR3 is 13 amino acids. Germline CDR1 is DFQATT and CDR2 is SNEGSKA (reference sequence). CDR3: CSAGETGQETQYF. CDR3 coding DNA: TGCAGTGCTGGGGAGACAGGACAAGAGACCCAGTACTTC.

This clonotype was detected ten times or more. The genes are TRBV20-1 and TRBJ2-7, with no clear D. This CDR3 has 11 residues. Germline V gene sequence: CDR1 DFQATT, CDR2 SNEGSKA (reference sequence). Deletions cut 2 bases from V and 4 bases from J, with 6 bases between. CDR3 in amino acids: CSARQVYEQYF. DNA for the CDR3: TGCAGTGCTAGACAGGTTTACGAGCAGTACTTC.

V is TRBV30 and J is TRBJ2-3; 7 nucleotides line up with TRBD2. J gave up 1 base and V 1 base, and 5 bases lay outside the gene matches. Germline V gives CDR1 GTSNPN, CDR2 SVGIG (reference sequence). The CDR3 consists of 15 residues. The CDR3 nucleotides are TGTGCCTGGAGTGGGGGGGGTCAGGGCACAGATACGCAGTATTTT. Protein: CAWSGGGQGTDTQYF.

This clonotype has a handful of counts. The CDR3 DNA reads TGCGCCAGCAGCCAAGAGGTATCCGGGGGCGCGGGCAATGAGCAGTTCTTC. This codes for CASSQEVSGGAGNEQFF. J is TRBJ2-1 and V is TRBV4-1; D could derive from TRBD1 or TRBD2 (6 bases each). This CDR3 contains 17 residues. Trimming took 0 bases from V and 6 from J, leaving 18 bases between them. Germline-derived CDR1 and CDR2 are MGHRA and YSYEKL.

The chain combines TRBV7-9 with TRBJ2-7, with TRBD1 matching over 11 bases. V was pared by 4 bases and J by 3 bases, with 5 bases of the junction left unmatched. This CDR3 is built from 15 residues. Germline-derived CDR1 and CDR2 are SEHNR and FQNEAQ (reference sequence). This CDR3 reads CASSSGTGGLYEQYF. The CDR3 DNA follows: TGTGCCAGCAGCTCCGGGACAGGGGGTCTCTACGAGCAGTACTTC.

This clonotype was counted between two and nine times. The chain employs TRBV2 and TRBJ2-3; 9 bases are a match to TRBD2. Trimming cost V 8 bases and J 3 bases; bases outside gene matches: 12. The CDR3 runs to 16 residues. CDR1 is SNHLY, CDR2 FYNNEI, per germline. The CDR3 sequence is CASSDAGTSITDTQYF. The DNA of the CDR3 is TGTGCCAGCTCTGACGCCGGGACTAGCATTACAGATACGCAGTATTTT.

With regard to this clonotype: The missing conserved phenylalanine or tryptophan at the end of this CDR3 makes a read error likely. It is unclear where the CDR3 begins or ends on the DNA, so no DNA is shown, and the CDR3 is as TCRdb lists it. The chain is built from TRBV10-2 and TRBJ1-1. Germline loops: CDR1 WSHSY, CDR2 SAAADI. The CDR3 comprises 14 residues, both ends counted. The CDR3 sequence is CASSEDGMSTEVFL.

This clonotype was seen more than once but under ten times. The rearrangement joins TRBV7-9 to TRBJ2-3; 7 bases line up with TRBD2. This CDR3 region has 14 residues. V lost 4 bases to trimming and J lost 2 bases; unmatched junction nucleotides: 3. CDR1 and CDR2 (germline): SEHNR, FQNEAQ (reference sequence). The chain's CDR3 is CASSSRDYTDTQYF. The CDR3 DNA sequence: TGTGCCAGCAGCTCCCGGGACTACACAGATACGCAGTATTTT.

This clonotype came up once. Written as DNA, the CDR3 is TGTGCCAGCAGTGACGGCGGGGGGGCAGATACGCAGTATTTT. Translation gives CASSDGGGADTQYF. The chain couples TRBV6-4 to TRBJ2-3; 9 nucleotides match TRBD2. The length of the CDR3 is 14 residues. Germline V gene sequence: CDR1 MRHNA, CDR2 SNTAGT. Trimming cost V 2 bases and J 4 bases; bases outside gene matches: 1.

V is TRBV5-4 and J is TRBJ2-3, with 8 bases fitting TRBD2. This CDR3 spans 15 amino acids. Germline V gives CDR1 SGHNT, CDR2 YYREEE (reference sequence). V trimming: 0 bases; J trimming: 5 bases; junction bases outside the gene matches: 5. CDR3 nucleotides: TGTGCCAGCAGCTTGGCCGGGGGGGGTAAAGATACGCAGTATTTT. It yields the protein CASSLAGGGKDTQYF.

The CDR3 DNA sequence: TGTGCCAGCAGTAGCGGCAGGTTCTACGAGCAGTACTTC. Amino acid sequence: CASSSGRFYEQYF. The rearrangement joins TRBV7-9 to TRBJ2-7; tentative D call: TRBD2 (6 bases). The germline gives CDR1 SEHNR, CDR2 FQNEAQ (reference sequence). The V gene lost 6 bases and the J gene lost 3 bases, with 12 bases spanning the gap. This CDR3 is built from 13 residues.

This clonotype was picked up one time. The rearrangement uses TRBV12-5 and TRBJ2-7; D gene unclear. With 1 base removed from V and 1 base from J, the gap between germline ends came to 5 bases. The CDR3 totals 13 residues. The V gene's germline CDR1 is LGHNT and CDR2 FRNRAP. CDR3 in DNA: TGTGCTAGTGGTTTGGACAGTTCCTACGAGCAGTACTTC. Protein: CASGLDSSYEQYF. Based on the CDR3 plus reference TRBV12-5 and TRBJ2-7, the full variable domain is DARVTQTPRHKVTEMGQEVTMRCQPILGHNTVFWYRQTMMQGLELLAYFRNRAPLDDSGMPKDRFSAEMPDATLATLKIQPSEPRDSAVYFCASGLDSSYEQYFGPGTRLTVT.

This clonotype was seen more than once but under ten times. The CDR3 sequence is CASSVGGLAGGADTQYF. In DNA form, the CDR3 reads TGTGCCAGCAGCGTAGGAGGACTAGCGGGGGGCGCAGATACGCAGTATTTT. The J gene is TRBJ2-3, the V gene TRBV9; 14 positions match TRBD2. V was clipped by 0 bases and J by 4 bases; unmatched bases: 4. CDR3 length: 17 residues. Germline lookup yields CDR1 SGDLS and CDR2 YYNGEE.

The chain combines TRBV2 with TRBJ2-1; D might be TRBD2 (5 bases). This CDR3 is 12 amino acids long. Germline V gives CDR1 SNHLY, CDR2 FYNNEI. CDR3 sequence (DNA): TGTACGGTACGGGGAGCTTACAATGAGCAGTTCTTC. Encoded protein: CTVRGAYNEQFF.

To note about this clonotype: One junction end disagrees with the germline gene, perhaps due to a read error. J is TRBJ2-5 and V is TRBV9, with D possibly being TRBD1 (6 bases). The CDR3 has 15 residues. Germline-derived CDR1 and CDR2 are SGDLS and YYNGEE. CDR3 DNA sequence: TGTGCCAGCAGCGTATTGTCAGGGGCGGAAGAGATCCAGTACTTC. As protein: CASSVLSGAEEIQYF.

The table lists this clonotype with many counts. The chain couples TRBV7-3 to TRBJ2-3; no definite D call. CDR1 and CDR2 (germline): SGHTA, FQGTGA. This CDR3 has 13 amino acids. The germline V and J ends were trimmed by 2 bases and 3 bases, with 6 bases remaining between them. In DNA form, the CDR3 reads TGTGCCAGCAGCTTAGAATGGACAGATACGCAGTATTTT. The encoded protein is CASSLEWTDTQYF.

This clonotype was counted many times. The chain uses TRBV6-4 and TRBJ2-3, with 7 bases matching TRBD2. The germline CDR1 and CDR2 sequences are MRHNA and SNTAGT. Unmatched junction bases numbered 5, after V lost 0 bases and J lost 5 bases. The CDR3 length is 15 residues. CDR3 in amino acids: CASSDSRGGIDTQYF. The CDR3 DNA sequence: TGTGCCAGCAGTGACTCGCGGGGAGGGATAGATACGCAGTATTTT.

The chain employs TRBV11-2 and TRBJ2-3; 8 positions match TRBD2. CDR1 is SGHAT and CDR2 is FQNNGV in the germline V gene. The CDR3 covers 17 residues. V was pared by 0 bases and J by 6 bases, with 11 bases of the junction left unmatched. The CDR3 reads CASSLDLGLAGRDTQYF. DNA of the CDR3: TGTGCCAGCAGCTTAGATCTCGGGCTAGCGGGCCGGGATACGCAGTATTTT. Full variable domain (outside the CDR3, taken from reference TRBV11-2 and TRBJ2-3): EAGVAQSPRYKIIEKRQSVAFWCNPISGHATLYWYQQILGQGPKLLIQFQNNGVVDDSQLPKDRFSAERLKGVDSTLKIQPAKLEDSAVYLCASSLDLGLAGRDTQYFGPGTRLTVL.